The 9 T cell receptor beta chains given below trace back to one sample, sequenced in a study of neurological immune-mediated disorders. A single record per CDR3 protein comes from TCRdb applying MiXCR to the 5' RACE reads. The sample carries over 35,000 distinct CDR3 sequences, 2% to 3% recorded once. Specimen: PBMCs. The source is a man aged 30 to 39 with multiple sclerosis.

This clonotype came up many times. CDR3 sequence: CASSVATRTSGGTSTDTQYF. The CDR3 nucleotides are TGTGCCAGCAGCGTAGCTACAAGGACTAGCGGGGGCACCTCCACAGATACGCAGTATTTT. V is TRBV9 and J is TRBJ2-3; 13 nucleotides align to TRBD2. Unmatched junction bases numbered 12, after V lost 0 bases and J lost 2 bases. This CDR3 has 20 residues. Germline CDR1 and CDR2: SGDLS and YYNGEE. Looking up the rest from reference TRBV9 and TRBJ2-3 gives the full variable domain: DSGVTQTPKHLITATGQRVTLRCSPRSGDLSVYWYQQSLDQGLQFLIQYYNGEERAKGNILERFSAQQFPDLHSELNLSSLELGDSALYFCASSVATRTSGGTSTDTQYFGPGTRLTVL.

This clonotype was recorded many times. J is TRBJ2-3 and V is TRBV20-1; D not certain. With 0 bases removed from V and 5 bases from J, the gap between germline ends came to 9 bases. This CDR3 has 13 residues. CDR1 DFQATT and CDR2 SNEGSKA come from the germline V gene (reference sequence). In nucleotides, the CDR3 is TGCAGTGCTAGAGACCCTTCTCGAGATACGCAGTATTTT. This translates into CSARDPSRDTQYF.

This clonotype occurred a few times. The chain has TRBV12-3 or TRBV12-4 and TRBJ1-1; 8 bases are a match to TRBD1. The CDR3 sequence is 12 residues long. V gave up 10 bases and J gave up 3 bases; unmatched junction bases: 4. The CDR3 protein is CATDRGDTEAFF. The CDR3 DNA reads TGTGCCACCGACAGGGGTGACACTGAAGCTTTCTTT.

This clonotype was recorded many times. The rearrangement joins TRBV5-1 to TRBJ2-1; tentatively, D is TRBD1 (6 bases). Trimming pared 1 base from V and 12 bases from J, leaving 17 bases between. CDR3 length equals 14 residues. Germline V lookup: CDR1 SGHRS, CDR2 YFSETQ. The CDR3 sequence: CASSLSQGLEVQFF. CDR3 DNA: TGCGCCAGCAGCTTGTCACAGGGCCTTGAGGTGCAGTTCTTC.

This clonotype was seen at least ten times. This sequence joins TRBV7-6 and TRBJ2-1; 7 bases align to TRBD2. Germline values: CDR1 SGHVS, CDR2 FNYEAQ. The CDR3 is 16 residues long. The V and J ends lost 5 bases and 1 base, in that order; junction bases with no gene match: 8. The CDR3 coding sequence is TGTGCCAGCAGCCCCGGGGTAGCGGGTTCCTACAATGAGCAGTTCTTC. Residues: CASSPGVAGSYNEQFF.

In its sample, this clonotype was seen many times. In DNA, the CDR3 is TGCAGTGCTAGAGATCGCCTAGCGGGGAGAACAGATACGCAGTATTTT. Protein product: CSARDRLAGRTDTQYF. The chain combines TRBV20-1 with TRBJ2-3; TRBD2 agrees at 9 bases. The CDR3 has 16 amino acids. Germline loops: CDR1 DFQATT, CDR2 SNEGSKA (reference sequence). The trim removed 0 bases at V and 3 bases at J, leaving 7 bases unmatched.

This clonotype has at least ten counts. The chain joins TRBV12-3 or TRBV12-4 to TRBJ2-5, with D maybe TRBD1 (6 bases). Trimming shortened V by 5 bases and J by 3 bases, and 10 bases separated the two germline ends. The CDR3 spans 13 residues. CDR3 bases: TGTGCCAGCAGTACGGCAGGGGAAGAGACCCAGTACTTC. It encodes CASSTAGEETQYF.

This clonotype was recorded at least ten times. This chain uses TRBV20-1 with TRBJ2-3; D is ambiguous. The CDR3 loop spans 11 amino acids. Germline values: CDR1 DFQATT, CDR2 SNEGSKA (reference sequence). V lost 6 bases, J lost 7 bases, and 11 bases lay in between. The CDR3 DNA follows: TGCAGTGCCCCCACCGGTAATACGCAGTATTTT. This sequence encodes CSAPTGNTQYF.

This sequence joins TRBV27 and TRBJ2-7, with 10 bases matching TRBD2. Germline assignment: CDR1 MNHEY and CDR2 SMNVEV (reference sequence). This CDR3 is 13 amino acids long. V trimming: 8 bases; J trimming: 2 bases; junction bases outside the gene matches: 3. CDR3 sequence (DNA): TGTGCCAGCGGGGGACTAGCGACCTACGAGCAGTACTTC. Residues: CASGGLATYEQYF.